This T cell receptor (beta chain) was sequenced in a study of cytomegalovirus exposure and HLA in healthy donors. For the study at large: Unique TCRs from HLA-typed donors, roughly 89 million of them, were held in an early data release.

With respect to this clone: The antigen is not known.

PCR amplification relied on 60 Vbeta primers (plus 13 Jbeta primers). Method: immunoSEQ multiplex PCR; TCRdb's copy keeps in-frame clones and lacks some. The sample shows around 130,000 clones, just under 75% of them seen only once. Study observations and caveats: Near-uniform donor sequencing depth was presumed by presence/absence analyses.

V was pared by 10 bases and J by 7 bases, with 16 bases between. Germline V gene data show CDR1 as MNHNS and CDR2 as SASEGT. This CDR3 comprises 12 residues. The V and J genes are TRBV6-1 and TRBJ1-2; D is possibly TRBD1 (6 bases). This TCR was recovered from a man between 40 and 49 years old in good health and CMV-seropositive. Sequencing was carried out using PBMCs. The DNA for the CDR3 is TGTGCCACCCGGACAGTGTCGGGTGGCTACACCTTC. Its protein is CATRTVSGGYTF.